The entry that follows covers one TCR beta chain sequence. Its antigen remains unidentified. Each patient was aged 18 to 65 and had newly diagnosed hyperthyroidism of under 2 months' duration. The record originates from a study of T cells in Graves' hyperthyroidism and ophthalmopathy. J was trimmed by 13 bases and V by 7 bases; bases with no gene match: 11. Germline CDR1 reads SNHLY; CDR2 reads FYNNEI. The CDR3 is 14 residues long. RNA transcripts were the template for amplifying TCR beta CDR3 regions. TCR CDR3 regions were first amplified by RT-PCR with HTBI primers. TCRdb processed the multiplex PCR reads anew with MiXCR; each CDR3 protein has one entry. The sample holds hundreds of thousands of distinct CDR3 sequences; 38% are singletons and the top ten take approximately 8.7%. Broader study findings: Expanded thyroid clonotypes (above 0.001) were mostly also found in blood.

Specimen: blood. This receptor was taken from a man between 18 and 29 years old with Graves' hyperthyroidism. The J gene is TRBJ1-6, the V gene TRBV2; 9 positions match TRBD1. The CDR3 region is CASNGQGSVKPLHF. CDR3 coding DNA: TGTGCCAGCAACGGACAGGGGTCGGTGAAGCCCCTCCACTTT.